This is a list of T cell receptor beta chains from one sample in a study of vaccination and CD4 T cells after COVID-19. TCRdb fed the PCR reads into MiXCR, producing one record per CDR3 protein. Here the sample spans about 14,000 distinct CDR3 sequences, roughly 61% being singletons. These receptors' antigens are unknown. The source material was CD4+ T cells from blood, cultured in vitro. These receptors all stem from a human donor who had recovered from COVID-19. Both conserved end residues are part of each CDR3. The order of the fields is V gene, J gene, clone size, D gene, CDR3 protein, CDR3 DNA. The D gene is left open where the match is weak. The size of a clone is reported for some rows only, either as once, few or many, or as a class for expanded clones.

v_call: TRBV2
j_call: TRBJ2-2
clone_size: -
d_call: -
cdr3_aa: CASKALTNTGELFF
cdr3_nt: TGTGCCAGCAAGGCCTTGACAAACACCGGGGAGCTGTTTTTT

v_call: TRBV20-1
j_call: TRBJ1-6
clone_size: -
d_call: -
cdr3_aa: CSALEDSGGSYNSPLHF
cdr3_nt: TGCAGTGCCCTAGAGGACAGCGGGGGCTCCTATAATTCACCCCTCCACTTT

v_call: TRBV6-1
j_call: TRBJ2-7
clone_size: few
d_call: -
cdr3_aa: CASSPTGYEQYF
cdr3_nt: TGTGCCAGCAGCCCCACCGGCTACGAGCAGTACTTC

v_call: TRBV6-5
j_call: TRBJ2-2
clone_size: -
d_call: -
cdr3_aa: CASSYSKRIGGGGELFF
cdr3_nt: TGTGCCAGCAGTTACTCGAAGAGGATAGGGGGAGGCGGGGAGCTGTTTTTT

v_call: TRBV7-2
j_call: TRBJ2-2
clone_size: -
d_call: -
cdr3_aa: CASSFPNTGELFF
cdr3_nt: TGTGCCAGCAGCTTCCCAAACACCGGGGAGCTGTTTTTT

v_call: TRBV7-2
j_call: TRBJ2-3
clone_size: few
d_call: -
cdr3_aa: CASSPLGLSTDTQYF
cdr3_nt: TGTGCCAGCAGCCCGTTAGGACTGAGCACAGATACGCAGTATTTT

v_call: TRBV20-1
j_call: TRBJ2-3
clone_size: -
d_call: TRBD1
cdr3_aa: CSASPGQVIPDTQYF
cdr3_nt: TGCAGTGCTTCTCCGGGACAGGTGATTCCAGATACGCAGTATTTT

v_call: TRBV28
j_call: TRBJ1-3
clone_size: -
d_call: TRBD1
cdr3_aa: CASSLTGGAVGNTIYF
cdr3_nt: TGTGCCAGCAGTCTCACAGGGGGCGCAGTGGGAAACACCATATATTTT

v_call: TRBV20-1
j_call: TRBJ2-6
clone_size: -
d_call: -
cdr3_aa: CSARDSGANVLTF
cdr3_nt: TGCAGTGCTAGGGATTCCGGGGCCAACGTCCTGACTTTC

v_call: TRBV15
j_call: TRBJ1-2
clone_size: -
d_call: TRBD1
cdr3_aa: CATRGTGGIYGYTF
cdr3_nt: TGTGCCACCAGAGGGACAGGGGGCATCTATGGCTACACCTTC

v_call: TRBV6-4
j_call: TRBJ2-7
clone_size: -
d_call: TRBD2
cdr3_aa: CASSDYSGSTLLLHEQYF
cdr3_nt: TGTGCCAGCAGTGATTATAGCGGGAGCACCCTTCTTCTCCACGAGCAGTACTTC

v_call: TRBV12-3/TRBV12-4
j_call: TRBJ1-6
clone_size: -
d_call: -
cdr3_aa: CASSFGGNYNSPLHF
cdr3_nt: TGTGCCAGCAGTTTCGGGGGGAACTATAATTCACCCCTCCACTTT

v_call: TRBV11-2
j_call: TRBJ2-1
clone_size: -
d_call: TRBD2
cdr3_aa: CASSLGLAGFNEQFF
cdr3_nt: TGTGCCAGCAGCTTAGGACTAGCGGGGTTCAATGAGCAGTTCTTC

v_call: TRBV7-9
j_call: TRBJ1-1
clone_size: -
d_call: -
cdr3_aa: CASSLVSGENTEAFF
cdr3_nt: TGTGCCAGCAGCTTAGTTTCAGGCGAAAACACTGAAGCTTTCTTT

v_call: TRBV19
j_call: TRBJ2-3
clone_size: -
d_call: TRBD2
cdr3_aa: CASSPGLASDTQYF
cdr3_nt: TGTGCCAGTAGCCCGGGACTAGCTTCAGATACGCAGTATTTT

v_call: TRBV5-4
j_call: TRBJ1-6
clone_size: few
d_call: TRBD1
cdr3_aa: CASSSLPGQGDSPLHF
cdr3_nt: TGTGCCAGCAGCTCCCTACCGGGACAGGGGGATTCACCCCTCCACTTT

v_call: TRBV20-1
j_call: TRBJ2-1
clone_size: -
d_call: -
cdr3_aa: CSARDLGRGEYNEQFF
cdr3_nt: TGCAGTGCTAGAGATCTGGGCAGGGGGGAGTACAATGAGCAGTTCTTC

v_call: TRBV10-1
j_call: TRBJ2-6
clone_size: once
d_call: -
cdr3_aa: CASSDGQHSGANVLTF
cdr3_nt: TGCGCCAGCAGTGATGGGCAGCACTCTGGGGCCAACGTCCTGACTTTC

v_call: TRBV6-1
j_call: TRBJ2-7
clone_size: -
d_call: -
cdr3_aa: CASRATSNSYEQYF
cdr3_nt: TGTGCCAGCAGAGCCACTAGCAACTCCTACGAGCAGTACTTC

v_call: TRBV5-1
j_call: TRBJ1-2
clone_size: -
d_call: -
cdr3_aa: CASSLDQAGYTF
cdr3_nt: TGCGCCAGCAGCTTGGACCAGGCGGGCTACACCTTC

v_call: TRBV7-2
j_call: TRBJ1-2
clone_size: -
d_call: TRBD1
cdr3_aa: CASSLVGTAYGYTF
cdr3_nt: TGTGCCAGCAGCTTAGTTGGGACAGCCTATGGCTACACCTTC

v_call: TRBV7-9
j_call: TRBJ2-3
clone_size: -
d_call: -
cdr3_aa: CASSSSDTQYF
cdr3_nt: TGTGCCAGCAGCTCGAGTGATACGCAGTATTTT

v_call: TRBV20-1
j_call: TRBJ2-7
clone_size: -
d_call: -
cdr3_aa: CSARDLGGALYEQYF
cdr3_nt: TGCAGTGCTAGAGATTTGGGGGGTGCTCTATACGAGCAGTACTTC

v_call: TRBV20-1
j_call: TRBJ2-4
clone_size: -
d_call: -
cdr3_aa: CSASPGQWAKNIQYF
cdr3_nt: TGCAGTGCTAGCCCAGGACAATGGGCCAAAAACATTCAGTACTTC

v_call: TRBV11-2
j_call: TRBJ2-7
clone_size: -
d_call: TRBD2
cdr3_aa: CASSQLTGGTYEQYF
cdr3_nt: TGTGCCAGCAGCCAACTGACGGGAGGAACCTACGAGCAGTACTTC

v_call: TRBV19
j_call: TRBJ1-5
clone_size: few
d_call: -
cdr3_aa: CASSIDPTSDRTYSNQPQHF
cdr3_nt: TGTGCCAGTAGTATAGATCCCACCTCCGACAGAACGTATAGCAATCAGCCCCAGCATTTT

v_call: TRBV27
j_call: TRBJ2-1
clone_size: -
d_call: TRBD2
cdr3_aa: CASSRTSGGSLEQFF
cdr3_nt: TGTGCCAGCAGTCGGACTAGCGGGGGCTCCCTTGAGCAGTTCTTC

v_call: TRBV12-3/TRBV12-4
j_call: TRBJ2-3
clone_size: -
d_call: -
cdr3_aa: CASSLAGEHTDTQYF
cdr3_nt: TGTGCCAGCAGTTTAGCGGGGGAGCACACAGATACGCAGTATTTT

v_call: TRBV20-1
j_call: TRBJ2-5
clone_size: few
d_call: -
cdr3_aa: CSARTELAREETQYF
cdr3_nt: TGCAGTGCTAGAACCGAGCTAGCGCGGGAAGAGACCCAGTACTTC

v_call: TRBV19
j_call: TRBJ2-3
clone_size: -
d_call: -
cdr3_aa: CASSTRQVGTQYF
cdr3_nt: TGTGCCAGTAGTACGCGACAGGTTGGGACGCAGTATTTT

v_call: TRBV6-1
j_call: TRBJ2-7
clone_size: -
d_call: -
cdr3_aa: CASRHGESYEQYF
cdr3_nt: TGTGCCAGCCGCCACGGGGAAAGCTACGAGCAGTACTTC

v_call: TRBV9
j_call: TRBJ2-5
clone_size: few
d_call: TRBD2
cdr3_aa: CASSVAGGPGETQYF
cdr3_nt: TGTGCCAGCAGCGTAGCGGGAGGGCCGGGGGAGACCCAGTACTTC